This entry describes one T cell receptor beta chain. The record originates from a study of T cells expressing NK-cell markers. The wider study: It was from sorted CD3+CD56+NKG2C+, CD3+CD56+NKG2C- and CD3+CD56-NKG2C+ T cells that TCR beta repertoires came. Most of the eight sequenced donors tested HCMV-seropositive; one tested seronegative.

This CDR3 is 15 amino acids long. From germline, CDR1 is DFQATT and CDR2 SNEGSKA (reference sequence). Production of TCR beta cDNA relied on 5'RACE template switching with UMIs. TCRdb reprocessed the 5' RACE reads and stores each CDR3 protein as one record, lacking DNA. This listing includes approximately 150,000 distinct CDR3 sequences. The receptor comes from a man between 18 and 35 years old in good health. The gene calls are TRBV20-1 and TRBJ2-2; TCRdb selects TRBD2, and the lack of DNA leaves this call unchecked. The specimen was blood T cells: a sorted CD56 or NKG2C T cell subset, CD4+ or CD8+ T cells, or bulk PBMC T cells (not recorded which). CDR3 loop: CSAAGLGGNTGELFF.